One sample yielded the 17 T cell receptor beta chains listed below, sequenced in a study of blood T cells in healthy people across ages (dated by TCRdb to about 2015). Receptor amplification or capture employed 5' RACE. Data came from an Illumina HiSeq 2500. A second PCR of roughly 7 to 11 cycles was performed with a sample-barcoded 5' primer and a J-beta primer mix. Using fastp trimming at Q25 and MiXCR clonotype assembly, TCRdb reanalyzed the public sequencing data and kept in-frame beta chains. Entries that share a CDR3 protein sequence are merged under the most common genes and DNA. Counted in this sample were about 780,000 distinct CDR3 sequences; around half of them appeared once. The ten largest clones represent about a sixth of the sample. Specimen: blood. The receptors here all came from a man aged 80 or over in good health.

The CDR3 spells CASSRGTSGGRPYEQYF. DNA for the CDR3: TGCGCCAGCAGCCGCGGGACTAGCGGGGGCCGGCCCTACGAGCAGTACTTC. The V call is TRBV5-1, the J call TRBJ2-7; TRBD2 aligns across 14 bases. Germline loops: CDR1 SGHRS, CDR2 YFSETQ. V was clipped by 4 bases and J by 2 bases; unmatched bases: 8. The CDR3 consists of 17 residues.

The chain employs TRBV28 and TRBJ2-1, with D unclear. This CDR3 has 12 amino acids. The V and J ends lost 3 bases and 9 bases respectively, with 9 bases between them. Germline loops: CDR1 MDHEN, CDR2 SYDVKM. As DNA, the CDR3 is TGTGCCAGCAGTTTTGGTCATACTGAGCAGTTCTTC. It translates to CASSFGHTEQFF.

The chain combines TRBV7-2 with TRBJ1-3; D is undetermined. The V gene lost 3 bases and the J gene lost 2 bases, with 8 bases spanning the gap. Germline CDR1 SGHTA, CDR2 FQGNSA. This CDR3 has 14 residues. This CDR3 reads CASSFQLPGNTIYF. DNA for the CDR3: TGTGCCAGCAGCTTCCAGCTCCCTGGAAACACCATATATTTT.

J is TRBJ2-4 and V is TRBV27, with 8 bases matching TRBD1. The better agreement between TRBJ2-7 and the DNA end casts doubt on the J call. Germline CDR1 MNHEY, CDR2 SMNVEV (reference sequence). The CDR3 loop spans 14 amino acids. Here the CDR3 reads CASSLSNRGDEQYF. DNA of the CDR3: TGTGCCAGCAGTTTATCGAACAGGGGGGACGAGCAGTACTTC.

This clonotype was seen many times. The CDR3 sequence: CASSPKGQGRINEQFF. CDR3 DNA: TGTGCCAGCAGCCCCAAGGGACAGGGCCGCATCAATGAGCAGTTCTTC. The chain joins TRBV6-1 to TRBJ2-1; TRBD1 matches at 9 bases. V shed 6 bases and J 6 bases; nucleotides not matched to a gene: 12. The CDR3 consists of 16 residues. CDR1 and CDR2 (germline): MNHNS, SASEGT.

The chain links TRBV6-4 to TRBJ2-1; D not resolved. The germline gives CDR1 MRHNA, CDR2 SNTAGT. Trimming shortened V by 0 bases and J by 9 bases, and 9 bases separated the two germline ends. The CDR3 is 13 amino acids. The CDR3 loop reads CASSDSTLCEQFF. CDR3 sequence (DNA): TGTGCCAGCAGTGACTCGACTCTTTGTGAGCAGTTCTTC.

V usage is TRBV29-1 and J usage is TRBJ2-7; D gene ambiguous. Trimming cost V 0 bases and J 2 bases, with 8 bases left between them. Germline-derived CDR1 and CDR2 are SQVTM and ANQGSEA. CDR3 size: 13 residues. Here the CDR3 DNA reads TGCAGCGTTGAAGACAGCCGAACCTACGAGCAGTACTTC. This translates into CSVEDSRTYEQYF.

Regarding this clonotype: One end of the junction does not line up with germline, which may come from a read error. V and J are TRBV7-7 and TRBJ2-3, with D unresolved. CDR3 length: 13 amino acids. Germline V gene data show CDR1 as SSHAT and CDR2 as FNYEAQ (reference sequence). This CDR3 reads CASSFNWLDTQYF. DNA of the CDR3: TGTGCTAGCAGCTTTAACTGGTTAGATACGCAGTATTTT.

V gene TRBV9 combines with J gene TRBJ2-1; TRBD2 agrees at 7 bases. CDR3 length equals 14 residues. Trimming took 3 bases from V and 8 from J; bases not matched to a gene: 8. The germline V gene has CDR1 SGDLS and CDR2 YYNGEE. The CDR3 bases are TGTGCCAGCAGCGCGAGCGGGGTCCTCGATGAGCAGTTCTTC. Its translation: CASSASGVLDEQFF.

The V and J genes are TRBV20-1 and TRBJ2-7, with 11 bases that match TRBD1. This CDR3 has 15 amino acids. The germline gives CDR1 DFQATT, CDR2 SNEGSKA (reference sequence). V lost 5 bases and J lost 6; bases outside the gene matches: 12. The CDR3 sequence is CSAPSRRTGGSEQYF. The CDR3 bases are TGCAGTGCTCCTAGCCGGAGGACAGGGGGCAGCGAGCAGTACTTC.

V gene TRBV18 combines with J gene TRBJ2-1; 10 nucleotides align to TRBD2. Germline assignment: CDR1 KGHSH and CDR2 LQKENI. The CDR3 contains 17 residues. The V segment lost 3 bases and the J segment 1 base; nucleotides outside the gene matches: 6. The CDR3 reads CASSPSLLAGSYNEQFF. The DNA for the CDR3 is TGTGCCAGCTCACCGAGCTTACTAGCGGGGTCCTACAATGAGCAGTTCTTC.

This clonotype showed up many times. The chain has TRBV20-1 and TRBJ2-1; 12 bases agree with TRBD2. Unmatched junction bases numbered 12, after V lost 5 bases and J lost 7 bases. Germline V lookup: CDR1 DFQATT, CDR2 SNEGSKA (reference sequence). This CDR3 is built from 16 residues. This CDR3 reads CSARGTTSGRTNEQFF. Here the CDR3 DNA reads TGCAGTGCTCGCGGGACGACTAGCGGGAGAACGAATGAGCAGTTCTTC.

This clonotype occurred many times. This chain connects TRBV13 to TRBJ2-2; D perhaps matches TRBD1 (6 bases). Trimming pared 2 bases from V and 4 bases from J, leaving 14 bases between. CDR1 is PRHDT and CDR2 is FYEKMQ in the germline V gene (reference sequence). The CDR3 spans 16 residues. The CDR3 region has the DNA TGTGCCAGCAGCTTACGGGTGCAGGGGAGCACCGGGGAGCTGTTTTTT. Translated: CASSLRVQGSTGELFF. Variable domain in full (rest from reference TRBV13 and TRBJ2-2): AAGVIQSPRHLIKEKRETATLKCYPIPRHDTVYWYQQGPGQDPQFLISFYEKMQSDKGSIPDRFSAQQFSDYHSELNMSSLELGDSALYFCASSLRVQGSTGELFFGEGSRLTVL.

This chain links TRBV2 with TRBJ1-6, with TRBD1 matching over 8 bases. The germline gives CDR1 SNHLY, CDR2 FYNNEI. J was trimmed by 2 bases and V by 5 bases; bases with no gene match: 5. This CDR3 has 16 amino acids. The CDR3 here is CASSYGQGAYNSPLHF. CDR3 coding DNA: TGTGCCAGCAGTTACGGACAGGGAGCCTATAATTCACCCCTCCACTTT.

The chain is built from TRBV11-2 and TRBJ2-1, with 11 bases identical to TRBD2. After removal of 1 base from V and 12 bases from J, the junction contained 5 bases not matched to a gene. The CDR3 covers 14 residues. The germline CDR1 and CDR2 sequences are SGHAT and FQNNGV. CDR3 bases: TGTGCCAGCAGCTTAGGACTAGCGGGATGGGGGCAGTTCTTC. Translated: CASSLGLAGWGQFF.

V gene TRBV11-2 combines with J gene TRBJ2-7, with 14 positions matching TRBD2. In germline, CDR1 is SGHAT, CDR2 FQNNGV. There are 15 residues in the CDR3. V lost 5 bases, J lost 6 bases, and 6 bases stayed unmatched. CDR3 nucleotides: TGTGCCAGCAGCCCTGGGACTAGCGGGAGCCTCGAGCAGTACTTC. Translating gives CASSPGTSGSLEQYF.

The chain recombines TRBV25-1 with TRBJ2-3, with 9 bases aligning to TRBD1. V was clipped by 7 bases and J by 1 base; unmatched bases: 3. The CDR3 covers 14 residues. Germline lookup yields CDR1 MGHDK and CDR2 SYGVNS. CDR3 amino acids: CASTGDRGTDTQYF. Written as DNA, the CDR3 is TGTGCCAGCACCGGGGACAGGGGCACAGATACGCAGTATTTT.